Presented here are 22 T cell receptor beta chains from one specimen sequenced in a study of blood T cell repertoires in COVID-19. Using immunoSEQ multiplex PCR, the repertoire was profiled, and TCRdb retains in-frame clones only, with some absent. The sample consists of some 13,000 clones, roughly 80% of them appearing once. The sample consisted of peripheral blood. These TCRs come from a human donor in a cohort sampled during active COVID-19.

V gene TRBV7-2 combines with J gene TRBJ2-4; 7 bases match TRBD1. The V gene's germline CDR1 is SGHTA and CDR2 FQGNSA. The CDR3 has 15 amino acids. The V segment lost 3 bases and the J segment 8 bases; nucleotides outside the gene matches: 10. The CDR3 nucleotides are TGTGCCAGCAGCTTGGGGGACAGTTTTAGGTACATTCAGTACTTC. Its protein product is CASSLGDSFRYIQYF.

J is TRBJ1-1 and V is TRBV10-2, with 9 nucleotides matching TRBD1. The germline V gene has CDR1 WSHSY and CDR2 SAAADI. This CDR3 spans 14 amino acids. Trimming cost V 7 bases and J 4 bases; bases outside gene matches: 7. The CDR3 coding sequence is TGCGCCAGCATTCTGACAGGGGGTAGCACTGAAGCTTTCTTT. Translation: CASILTGGSTEAFF.

The V gene is TRBV18, the J gene TRBJ1-1; 9 bases map to TRBD1. Germline CDR1 and CDR2: KGHSH and LQKENI. J gave up 10 bases and V 6 bases, and 0 bases lay outside the gene matches. The CDR3 runs 10 residues. The CDR3 nucleotides are TGTGCCAGCTCGGACAGGGGAGCTTTCTTT. Translated, it gives CASSDRGAFF.

This clone is a singleton in its sample. The chain employs TRBV9 and TRBJ2-3; 8 bases align to TRBD2. Trimming removed 2 bases from V and 6 bases from J; junction bases left unmatched: 11. This CDR3 has 16 amino acids. Germline lookup yields CDR1 SGDLS and CDR2 YYNGEE. The DNA of the CDR3 is TGTGCCAGCAGCGTTCGTCTAGCGGGTCTCGGGGATACGCAGTATTTT. It yields the protein CASSVRLAGLGDTQYF. Supplemented by reference TRBV9 and TRBJ2-3, the full variable domain reads DSGVTQTPKHLITATGQRVTLRCSPRSGDLSVYWYQQSLDQGLQFLIQYYNGEERAKGNILERFSAQQFPDLHSELNLSSLELGDSALYFCASSVRLAGLGDTQYFGPGTRLTVL.

The rearrangement joins TRBV5-1 to TRBJ1-1; 10 nucleotides agree with TRBD1. Germline assignment: CDR1 SGHRS and CDR2 YFSETQ. V lost 5 bases to trimming and J lost 7 bases; unmatched junction nucleotides: 17. This CDR3 has 17 amino acids. CDR3 protein: CASSRDRGIGRGREAFF. The CDR3 region has the DNA TGCGCCAGCAGTCGGGACAGGGGAATCGGTAGGGGCCGTGAAGCTTTCTTT.

J is TRBJ2-3 and V is TRBV18; maybe TRBD1 (6 bases). This CDR3 is 14 amino acids long. The germline V gene has CDR1 KGHSH and CDR2 LQKENI. Trimming cost V 10 bases and J 2 bases, with 16 bases left between them. CDR3 in DNA: TGTGCCATCGCCTCCGGGACAACCACAGATACGCAGTATTTT. Protein sequence: CAIASGTTTDTQYF. Full variable domain (rest looked up from reference TRBV18 and TRBJ2-3): NAGVMQNPRHLVRRRGQEARLRCSPMKGHSHVYWYRQLPEEGLKFMVYLQKENIIDESGMPKERFSAEFPKEGPSILRIQQVVRGDSAAYFCAIASGTTTDTQYFGPGTRLTVL.

The chain links TRBV5-1 to TRBJ2-1; TRBD2 agrees at 13 bases. The CDR3 has 15 amino acids. Germline CDR1 is SGHRS and CDR2 is YFSETQ. The V and J ends lost 7 bases and 8 bases, in that order; junction bases with no gene match: 9. The chain's CDR3 is CASVGLAGAADEQFF. CDR3 DNA: TGCGCCAGCGTAGGACTAGCGGGAGCCGCTGATGAGCAGTTCTTC.

The gene calls are TRBV7-9 and TRBJ1-3; D may be TRBD1 (5 bases). The CDR3 runs 14 residues. Trimming removed 6 bases from V and 1 base from J, with 10 bases in between. Looked up from germline, CDR1 is SEHNR and CDR2 is FQNEAQ (reference sequence). CDR3 loop: CASRRGDSGNTIYF. Here the CDR3 DNA reads TGTGCCAGCAGAAGGGGTGATTCTGGAAACACCATATATTTT.

The chain combines TRBV7-2 with TRBJ2-3, with 7 bases aligning to TRBD2. Germline lookup yields CDR1 SGHTA and CDR2 FQGNSA. V dropped 6 bases and J dropped 6; count of bases not matched to a gene: 6. The CDR3 totals 13 residues. CDR3 bases: TGTGCCAGCAGACCCCGGACTAGTGATACGCAGTATTTT. Its translation: CASRPRTSDTQYF.

V usage is TRBV11-2 and J usage is TRBJ2-7; D remains unclear. This CDR3 contains 13 residues. The ends were cut back, 1 base at V and 5 bases at J, with 9 bases in the middle. Germline V gene sequence: CDR1 SGHAT, CDR2 FQNNGV. CDR3 in DNA: TGTGCCAGCAGCTTAGTACCCACAGACGAGCAGTACTTC. It codes for CASSLVPTDEQYF.

The V and J genes are TRBV5-1 and TRBJ1-2; D gene unclear. Germline CDR1 reads SGHRS; CDR2 reads YFSETQ. The V end lost 4 bases, the J end lost 6 bases, and 13 bases lay between the germline ends. The CDR3 is 13 residues long. CDR3 protein: CASSRSGVDGYTF. For the CDR3, the DNA is TGCGCCAGCAGCCGGAGCGGGGTGGATGGCTACACCTTC.

The V call is TRBV5-6, the J call TRBJ1-5, with D maybe TRBD1 (5 bases). Trimming removed 1 base at V and 9 bases at J, with 11 bases between. CDR3 length: 13 amino acids. Germline V lookup: CDR1 SGHDT, CDR2 YYEEEE. The CDR3 spells CASSLRQGGPQHF. For the CDR3, the DNA is TGTGCCAGCAGCTTGAGGCAGGGCGGGCCCCAGCATTTT.

V usage is TRBV28 and J usage is TRBJ2-7; 7 bases match TRBD1. Germline V gene data show CDR1 as MDHEN and CDR2 as SYDVKM. V lost 5 bases and J lost 2; bases outside the gene matches: 3. The CDR3 sequence is 13 residues long. CDR3 sequence reads: CASSRDSTYEQYF. The CDR3 coding sequence is TGTGCCAGCAGTCGGGACAGCACCTACGAGCAGTACTTC. Using reference TRBV28 and TRBJ2-7 for the parts outside the CDR3, the full variable domain is DVKVTQSSRYLVKRTGEKVFLECVQDMDHENMFWYRQDPGLGLRLIYFSYDVKMKEKGDIPEGYSVSREKKERFSLILESASTNQTSMYLCASSRDSTYEQYFGPGTRLTVT.

This rearrangement joins TRBV5-1 to TRBJ2-3; D may be TRBD2 (5 bases). The CDR3 runs 12 residues. Germline CDR1 SGHRS, CDR2 YFSETQ. Trimming pared 4 bases from V and 7 bases from J, leaving 10 bases between. This CDR3 is CASSRPGNTQYF. For the CDR3, the DNA is TGCGCCAGCAGCCGTCCGGGGAATACGCAGTATTTT.

The chain links TRBV11-2 to TRBJ1-6; 8 nucleotides line up with TRBD1. Germline V gives CDR1 SGHAT, CDR2 FQNNGV. This CDR3 contains 16 residues. The trim removed 3 bases at V and 7 bases at J, leaving 8 bases unmatched. CDR3 sequence: CASSFGQGNSNSPLHF. The CDR3 DNA sequence: TGTGCCAGCAGCTTTGGACAGGGAAATAGCAATTCACCCCTCCACTTT.

The CDR3 DNA follows: TGTGCCAGCATGAGGACACCGAACACTGAAGCTTTCTTT. Amino acids: CASMRTPNTEAFF. The rearrangement links TRBV2 to TRBJ1-1, with D possibly matching TRBD1 (5 bases). The CDR3 is 13 amino acids. Trimming stripped 7 bases from V and 1 base from J, with 10 bases between. From germline, CDR1 is SNHLY and CDR2 FYNNEI.

The chain links TRBV25-1 to TRBJ2-7; 10 nucleotides align to TRBD1. The CDR3 has 17 residues. The V and J ends lost 4 bases and 2 bases, in that order; junction bases with no gene match: 11. Germline V lookup: CDR1 MGHDK, CDR2 SYGVNS. CDR3 sequence reads: CASSGKGSGTGAYEQYF. In DNA, the CDR3 is TGTGCCAGCAGTGGAAAGGGGTCCGGGACAGGGGCCTACGAGCAGTACTTC.

This chain joins TRBV18 and TRBJ2-6; D may be TRBD1 (5 bases). The CDR3 runs 18 residues. V was trimmed by 0 bases and J by 2 bases, leaving 14 bases between them. Germline CDR1 and CDR2: KGHSH and LQKENI. The CDR3 coding sequence is TGTGCCAGCTCACCACCGGTAATCGGCAGGGCTGGGGCCAACGTCCTGACTTTC. It specifies CASSPPVIGRAGANVLTF.

The V call is TRBV10-3, the J call TRBJ2-5; no definite D call. Trimming cost V 2 bases and J 0 bases, with 7 bases left between them. From germline, CDR1 is ENHRY and CDR2 SYGVKD. The CDR3 runs 14 residues. CDR3 sequence: CAISEKLYQETQYF. CDR3 DNA sequence: TGTGCCATCAGTGAGAAGCTGTACCAAGAGACCCAGTACTTC.

In its sample, this clone was seen once. This chain links TRBV3-1 (or the pseudogene TRBV3-2) with TRBJ1-4, with no clear D. V was shortened by 5 bases and J by 0 bases, with 7 bases between the two germline ends. Looked up from germline, CDR1 is LGHDT and CDR2 is YNNKEL (reference sequence). This CDR3 is built from 14 residues. The CDR3 sequence is CASSDTATNEKLFF. In DNA form, the CDR3 reads TGTGCCAGCAGCGATACAGCAACTAATGAAAAACTGTTTTTT.

This sequence joins TRBV27 and TRBJ2-1; maybe TRBD2 (6 bases). Germline V gene sequence: CDR1 MNHEY, CDR2 SMNVEV (reference sequence). Trimming shortened V by 6 bases and J by 4 bases, and 10 bases separated the two germline ends. The CDR3 length is 13 residues. CDR3 loop: CASRGLLYNEQFF. DNA for the CDR3: TGTGCCAGCAGGGGACTCCTTTACAATGAGCAGTTCTTC.

The chain employs TRBV11-3 and TRBJ2-7, with a possible D match to TRBD1 (5 bases). The germline V and J ends were trimmed by 3 bases and 7 bases, with 13 bases remaining between them. The V gene's germline CDR1 is SGHNT and CDR2 YENEEA. This CDR3 spans 13 amino acids. The CDR3 region is CASSLGPQREQYF. CDR3 in DNA: TGTGCCAGCAGCTTGGGGCCCCAGAGGGAGCAGTACTTC.